This T cell receptor (beta chain) emerged from a study of tumour-infiltrating T cells in Burkitt lymphoma. The CDR3 is made up of 14 amino acids. CDR1 and CDR2 from the germline V gene are LNHNV and YYDKDF (reference sequence). V shed 1 base and J shed 6 bases, with 12 bases lying between them. Assay used: immunoSEQ multiplex PCR; TCRdb lists only in-frame clones, some missing. Of fewer than 2,000 clones in the sample, approximately 15% were seen once. Study-level results: Public clonotypes, several, appeared across numerous Burkitt lymphoma patients.

Remarks on this clone: Its specificity is unknown. With a much larger clone just one base away, this may be a read error.

This clonotype was sampled from a human donor with Burkitt lymphoma. The J gene is TRBJ2-5, the V gene TRBV15; no reliable D call. Source material: tumor tissue. CDR3 in DNA: TGTGCCACCAGCAGAGTTAGCCAACAAAAGACCCAGTACTTC. This encodes CATSRVSQQKTQYF.